A single sample gave rise to the 25 T cell receptor beta chains below, sequenced in a study of blood T cell repertoires in COVID-19. TCRdb keeps only in-frame clones here, not all; method: immunoSEQ multiplex PCR. Here the sample spans 300,000 to 350,000 clones, approximately 86% being singletons. Sequencing was carried out using peripheral blood. These receptors were collected from a man aged 30 to 39 with COVID-19, enrolled during active disease.

The chain has TRBV28 and TRBJ2-1, with 11 bases aligning to TRBD2. The CDR3 is 15 residues long. Germline-derived CDR1 and CDR2 are MDHEN and SYDVKM. The V gene end was trimmed by 6 bases and the J gene end by 5 bases; junction bases not matched to a gene: 6. In DNA form, the CDR3 reads TGTGCCAGCAGAACCGGGACTAGCGGCCACAATGAGCAGTTCTTC. It codes for CASRTGTSGHNEQFF.

The gene calls are TRBV7-2 and TRBJ2-7, with 7 bases fitting TRBD1. Unmatched junction bases numbered 8, after V lost 4 bases and J lost 5 bases. The germline gives CDR1 SGHTA, CDR2 FQGNSA. The CDR3 covers 14 residues. This chain's CDR3 is CASSSRAQGDEQYF. The CDR3 DNA is TGTGCCAGCAGCTCCCGGGCCCAGGGGGACGAGCAGTACTTC.

The CDR3 nucleotides are TGTGCCATCACCAGTAAAGGGGACAGTAAGACGGAAAGGGGACGGGATACGCAGTATTTT. Protein product: CAITSKGDSKTERGRDTQYF. This rearrangement joins TRBV10-3 to TRBJ2-3; 7 bases are a match to TRBD1. In germline, CDR1 is ENHRY, CDR2 SYGVKD. V was clipped by 7 bases and J by 6 bases; unmatched bases: 28. The CDR3 runs 20 residues.

The chain carries TRBV27 and TRBJ1-5; the D is unclear. The CDR3 consists of 15 residues. Germline loops: CDR1 MNHEY, CDR2 SMNVEV (reference sequence). Trimming removed 4 bases from V and 1 base from J, with 11 bases in between. The CDR3 region has the DNA TGTGCCAGCAGTTGGCGGGGAGGAAGCAATCAGCCCCAGCATTTT. Translating gives CASSWRGGSNQPQHF.

The chain has TRBV7-2 and TRBJ2-1, with 8 bases lining up with TRBD1. J gave up 6 bases and V 6 bases, and 10 bases lay outside the gene matches. Germline assignment: CDR1 SGHTA and CDR2 FQGNSA. The CDR3 has 15 residues. CDR3 amino acids: CASRFGDRMGNEQFF. The CDR3 DNA is TGTGCCAGCAGGTTTGGGGACAGGATGGGCAATGAGCAGTTCTTC.

The chain recombines TRBV27 with TRBJ2-7; no clear D gene. Germline V lookup: CDR1 MNHEY, CDR2 SMNVEV (reference sequence). V gave up 0 bases and J gave up 5 bases, with 8 bases separating them. The CDR3 totals 13 residues. CDR3 sequence reads: CASSLSSRNEQYF. The CDR3 coding sequence is TGTGCCAGCAGTTTATCGTCCAGGAACGAGCAGTACTTC.

This clone was seen more than once but under ten times. The genes are TRBV11-1 and TRBJ1-2; D may be TRBD1 (6 bases). Germline CDR1 and CDR2: SGHAT and FQDESV (reference sequence). The CDR3 covers 13 residues. The V end lost 3 bases, the J end lost 2 bases, and 7 bases lay between the germline ends. CDR3 in amino acids: CASSFGTNYGYTF. The DNA of the CDR3 is TGTGCCAGCAGCTTTGGGACAAACTATGGCTACACCTTC.

CDR3 region: CASSLRSTSYNSPLHF. The CDR3 bases are TGTGCCAGCAGCTTACGCAGTACCTCCTATAATTCACCCCTCCACTTT. The V gene is TRBV5-6, the J gene TRBJ1-6; D not resolved. This CDR3 spans 16 amino acids. CDR1 is SGHDT, CDR2 YYEEEE, per germline. The germline V and J ends were trimmed by 2 bases and 0 bases, with 9 bases remaining between them.

The chain is built from TRBV4-2 and TRBJ2-3; a weak D match, TRBD1 (5 bases). Germline loops: CDR1 LGHNA, CDR2 YNFKEQ. V shed 2 bases and J shed 3 bases, with 18 bases lying between them. CDR3 size: 17 residues. The chain's CDR3 is CASSQTRVDMSTDTQYF. In DNA form, the CDR3 reads TGTGCCAGCAGCCAAACCAGGGTAGACATGTCTACAGATACGCAGTATTTT.

The chain recombines TRBV28 with TRBJ2-7; 7 positions agree with TRBD2. Germline assignment: CDR1 MDHEN and CDR2 SYDVKM. Trimming cost V 5 bases and J 1 base; bases outside gene matches: 11. The CDR3 length is 16 residues. The CDR3 protein is CASSELWRERSYEQYF. CDR3 in DNA: TGTGCCAGCAGTGAGCTATGGCGGGAGAGGTCCTACGAGCAGTACTTC.

The rearrangement uses TRBV12-3 or TRBV12-4 and TRBJ2-3; D remains ambiguous. Trimming removed 4 bases at V and 10 bases at J, with 9 bases between. The CDR3 is made up of 11 amino acids. CDR3: CASSSTYAQYF. CDR3 sequence (DNA): TGTGCCAGCAGTTCCACTTATGCGCAGTATTTT.

The J gene is TRBJ2-5, the V gene TRBV5-4; 14 nucleotides match TRBD2. The CDR3 consists of 15 residues. The ends lost 3 bases at V and 5 bases at J; junction bases unmatched: 3. The germline CDR1 and CDR2 sequences are SGHNT and YYREEE (reference sequence). CDR3 coding DNA: TGTGCCAGCAGCTCCCGACTAGCGGGAGGGGAGACCCAGTACTTC. Protein: CASSSRLAGGETQYF.

The rearrangement links TRBV6-5 to TRBJ1-5, with 8 bases aligning to TRBD1. The CDR3 contains 15 residues. With V trimmed by 5 bases and J by 7 bases, 10 bases remained unmatched. Germline assignment: CDR1 MNHEY and CDR2 SVGAGI. The CDR3 bases are TGTGCCAGCAGTCAGGGGGCGCCCACTCGGCAGCCCCAGCATTTT. Translation gives CASSQGAPTRQPQHF.

The rearrangement joins TRBV30 to TRBJ2-1; 10 bases are shared with TRBD2. Trimming cost V 0 bases and J 10 bases; bases outside gene matches: 9. In germline, CDR1 is GTSNPN, CDR2 SVGIG (reference sequence). This CDR3 is built from 15 residues. CDR3: CAWSVELAGRGEQFF. The CDR3 DNA reads as TGTGCCTGGAGTGTAGAACTAGCGGGACGAGGGGAGCAGTTCTTC.

In its sample, this clone was seen many times. A junction end diverges from the germline sequence, so it may reflect a read error. The chain links TRBV19 to TRBJ1-2; D is undetermined. This CDR3 has 11 amino acids. Germline-derived CDR1 and CDR2 are LNHDA and SQIVND (reference sequence). The CDR3 is CASSPARHLTF. The DNA for the CDR3 is TGTGCCAGTAGTCCGGCGAGGCACCTTACATTC.

This chain uses TRBV7-9 with TRBJ1-2, with unresolved D. The V gene lost 4 bases and the J gene lost 4 bases, with 13 bases spanning the gap. The germline CDR1 and CDR2 sequences are SEHNR and FQNEAQ (reference sequence). The CDR3 length is 14 residues. CDR3 loop: CASSSTGVSYGYTF. CDR3 sequence (DNA): TGTGCCAGCAGCTCCACCGGAGTCAGCTATGGCTACACCTTC.

A single count supports this clone. One junction end does not reproduce the germline sequence, and a read error may be involved. This chain joins TRBV28 and TRBJ2-3; TRBD2 matches at 7 bases. CDR1 is MDHEN, CDR2 SYDVKM, per germline. This CDR3 contains 14 residues. The CDR3 DNA sequence: TGTGCCAGCAGTTTCCGCGGGAGCACCGATACGCAGTATTTT. Its protein product is CASSFRGSTDTQYF.

The gene calls are TRBV19 and TRBJ2-5, with D tentatively TRBD1 (6 bases). The CDR3 extends over 15 amino acids. The V end was cut by 1 base, the J end by 4 bases, with 13 bases between. CDR1 and CDR2 from the germline V gene are LNHDA and SQIVND (reference sequence). CDR3 sequence reads: CASSIGQSRGETQYF. The CDR3 region has the DNA TGTGCCAGTAGTATAGGACAGAGCAGGGGAGAGACCCAGTACTTC.

This clone was counted a few times. V usage is TRBV2 and J usage is TRBJ1-1, with D perhaps matching TRBD1 (5 bases). The CDR3 is made up of 15 amino acids. Trimming pared 4 bases from V and 1 base from J, leaving 13 bases between. The germline CDR1 and CDR2 sequences are SNHLY and FYNNEI. The CDR3 sequence: CASSARQGGNTEAFF. The CDR3 DNA follows: TGTGCCAGCAGTGCCCGGCAGGGAGGGAACACTGAAGCTTTCTTT. Complete variable domain (other parts from reference TRBV2 and TRBJ1-1): EPEVTQTPSHQVTQMGQEVILRCVPISNHLYFYWYRQILGQKVEFLVSFYNNEISEKSEIFDDQFSVERPDGSNFTLKIRSTKLEDSAMYFCASSARQGGNTEAFFGQGTRLTVV.

V is TRBV25-1 and J is TRBJ1-4; the D gene is possibly TRBD1 (5 bases). Trimming took off 4 bases at V and 6 bases at J, with 15 bases between the two ends. The CDR3 totals 15 residues. In germline, CDR1 is MGHDK, CDR2 SYGVNS. In DNA, the CDR3 is TGTGCCAGCAGTGGTAAAAGACAGAGTTATGAAAAACTGTTTTTT. Its protein product is CASSGKRQSYEKLFF.

The J gene is TRBJ1-3, the V gene TRBV18; D is ambiguous. The ends were cut back, 3 bases at V and 3 bases at J, with 6 bases in the middle. This CDR3 has 13 amino acids. The germline V gene encodes CDR1 KGHSH and CDR2 LQKENI. For the CDR3, the DNA is TGTGCCAGCTCACCCCCCGGTGGAAACACCATATATTTT. It yields the protein CASSPPGGNTIYF.

V and J are TRBV10-3 and TRBJ2-1; 8 positions match TRBD1. This CDR3 has 14 amino acids. Trimming at V came to 6 bases and at J to 5 bases, leaving 6 bases not matched to a gene. CDR1 and CDR2 (germline): ENHRY, SYGVKD. This CDR3 is CAISGQGEDNEQFF. CDR3 nucleotides: TGTGCCATCAGCGGACAGGGAGAGGACAATGAGCAGTTCTTC.

The CDR3 region has the DNA TGTGCCAGCAGCGCCGCCCCAGGGCGGCTAAACACCATATATTTT. Translated, it gives CASSAAPGRLNTIYF. The V and J genes are TRBV27 and TRBJ1-3; D might be TRBD1 (5 bases). The CDR3 runs 15 residues. With 6 bases removed from V and 6 bases from J, the gap between germline ends came to 18 bases. Germline V gives CDR1 MNHEY, CDR2 SMNVEV (reference sequence).

V usage is TRBV6-5 and J usage is TRBJ1-4; perhaps TRBD1 as D (6 bases). The CDR3 is 14 amino acids. The ends were cut back, 4 bases at V and 5 bases at J, with 11 bases in the middle. In germline, CDR1 is MNHEY, CDR2 SVGAGI. For the CDR3, the DNA is TGTGCCAGCAGTTCCACAGGGAGCAATGAAAAACTGTTTTTT. Translation: CASSSTGSNEKLFF.

The CDR3 sequence: CSASRPGTASGNTIYF. The CDR3 region has the DNA TGCAGTGCTAGTCGTCCCGGGACAGCCTCTGGAAACACCATATATTTT. The gene calls are TRBV20-1 and TRBJ1-3, with TRBD1 matching over 7 bases. The trim removed 3 bases at V and 0 bases at J, leaving 8 bases unmatched. Germline V gene lookup returns CDR1 DFQATT and CDR2 SNEGSKA (reference sequence). The CDR3 consists of 16 residues.